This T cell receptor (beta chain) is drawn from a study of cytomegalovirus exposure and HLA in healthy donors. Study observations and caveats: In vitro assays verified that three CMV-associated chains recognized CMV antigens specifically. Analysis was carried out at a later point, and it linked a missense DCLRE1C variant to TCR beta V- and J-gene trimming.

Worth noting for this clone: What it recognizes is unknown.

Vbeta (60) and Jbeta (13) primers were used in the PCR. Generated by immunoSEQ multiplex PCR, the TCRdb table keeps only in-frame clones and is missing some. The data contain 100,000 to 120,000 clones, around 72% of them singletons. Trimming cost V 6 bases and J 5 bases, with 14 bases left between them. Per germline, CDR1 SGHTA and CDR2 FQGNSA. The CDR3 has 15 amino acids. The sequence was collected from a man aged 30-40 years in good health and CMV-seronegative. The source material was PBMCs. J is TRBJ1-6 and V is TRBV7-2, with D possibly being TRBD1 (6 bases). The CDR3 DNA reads TGTGCCAGCAGACACAGGGAGGGGAATAATTCACCCCTCCACTTT. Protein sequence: CASRHREGNNSPLHF.